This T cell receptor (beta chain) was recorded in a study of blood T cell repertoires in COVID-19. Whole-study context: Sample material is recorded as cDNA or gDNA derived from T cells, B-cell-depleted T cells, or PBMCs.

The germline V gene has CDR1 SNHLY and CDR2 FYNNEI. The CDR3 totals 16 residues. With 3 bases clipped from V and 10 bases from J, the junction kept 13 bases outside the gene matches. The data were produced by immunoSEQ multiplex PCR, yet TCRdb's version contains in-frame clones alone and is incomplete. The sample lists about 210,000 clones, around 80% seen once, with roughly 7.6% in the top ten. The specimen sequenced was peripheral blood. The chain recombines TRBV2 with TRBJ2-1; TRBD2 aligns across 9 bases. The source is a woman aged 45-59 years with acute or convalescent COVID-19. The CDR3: CASSDRGGRAREEQFF. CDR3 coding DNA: TGTGCCAGCAGTGACCGGGGCGGGAGGGCTAGGGAAGAGCAGTTCTTC.